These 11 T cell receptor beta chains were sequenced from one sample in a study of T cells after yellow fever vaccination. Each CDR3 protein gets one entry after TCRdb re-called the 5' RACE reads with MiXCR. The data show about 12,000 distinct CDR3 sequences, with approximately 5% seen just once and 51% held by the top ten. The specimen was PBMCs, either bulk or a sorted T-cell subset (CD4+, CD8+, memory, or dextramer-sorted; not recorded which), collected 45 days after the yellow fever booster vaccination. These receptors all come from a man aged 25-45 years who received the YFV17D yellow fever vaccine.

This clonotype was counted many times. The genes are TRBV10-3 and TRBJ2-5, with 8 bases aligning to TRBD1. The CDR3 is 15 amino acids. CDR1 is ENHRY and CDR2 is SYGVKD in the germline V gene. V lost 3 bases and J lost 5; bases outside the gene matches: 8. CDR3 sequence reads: CAISDRGQIRETQYF. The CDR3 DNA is TGTGCCATCAGTGACAGGGGGCAGATTCGGGAGACCCAGTACTTC.

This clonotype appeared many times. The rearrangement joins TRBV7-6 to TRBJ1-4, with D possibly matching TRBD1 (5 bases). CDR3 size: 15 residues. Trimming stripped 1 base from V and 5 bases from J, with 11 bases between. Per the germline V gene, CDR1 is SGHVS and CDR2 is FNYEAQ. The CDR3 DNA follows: TGTGCCAGCAGCTTAGTCGGGACCGAGAATGAAAAACTGTTTTTT. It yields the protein CASSLVGTENEKLFF.

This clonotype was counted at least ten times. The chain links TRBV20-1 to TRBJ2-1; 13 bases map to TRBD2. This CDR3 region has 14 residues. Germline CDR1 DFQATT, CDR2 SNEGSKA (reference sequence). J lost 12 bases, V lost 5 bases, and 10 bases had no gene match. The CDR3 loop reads CSASGTSGTVGQFF. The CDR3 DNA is TGCAGTGCTTCCGGGACTAGCGGGACGGTCGGGCAGTTCTTC.

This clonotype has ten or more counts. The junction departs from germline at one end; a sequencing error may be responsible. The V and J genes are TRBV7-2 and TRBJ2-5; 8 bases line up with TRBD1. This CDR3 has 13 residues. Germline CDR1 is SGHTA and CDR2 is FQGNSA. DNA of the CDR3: TGTGCCAGCAACAGGGGGGAGCAAGCGACCCAGTACTTC. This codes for CASNRGEQATQYF.

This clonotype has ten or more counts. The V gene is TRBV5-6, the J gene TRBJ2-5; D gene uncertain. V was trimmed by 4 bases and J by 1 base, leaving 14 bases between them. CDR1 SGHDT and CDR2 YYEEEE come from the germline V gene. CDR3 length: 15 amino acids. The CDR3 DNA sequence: TGTGCCAGCAGCCGCCCGCTGGGCAGCCAAGAGACCCAGTACTTC. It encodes CASSRPLGSQETQYF.

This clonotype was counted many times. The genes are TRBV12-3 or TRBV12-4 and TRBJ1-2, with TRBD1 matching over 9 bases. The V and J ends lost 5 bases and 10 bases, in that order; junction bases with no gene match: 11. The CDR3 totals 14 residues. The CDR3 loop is CASSNSGTGPVYTF. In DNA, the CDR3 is TGTGCCAGCAGTAACTCCGGGACAGGGCCCGTCTACACCTTC.

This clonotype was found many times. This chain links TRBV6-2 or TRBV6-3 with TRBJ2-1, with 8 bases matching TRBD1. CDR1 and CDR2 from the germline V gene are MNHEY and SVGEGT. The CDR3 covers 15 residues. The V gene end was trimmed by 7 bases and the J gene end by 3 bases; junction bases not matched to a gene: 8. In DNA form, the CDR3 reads TGTGCCAGCACCCTCGGGACAGGATACTACAATGAGCAGTTCTTC. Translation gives CASTLGTGYYNEQFF.

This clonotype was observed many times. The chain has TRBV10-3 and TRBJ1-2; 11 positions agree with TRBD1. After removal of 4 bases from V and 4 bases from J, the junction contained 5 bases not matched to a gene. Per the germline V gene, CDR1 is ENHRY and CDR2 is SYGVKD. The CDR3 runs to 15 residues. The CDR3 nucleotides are TGTGCCATCAGTGGGGGACAGGGGGACGGCTATGGCTACACCTTC. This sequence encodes CAISGGQGDGYGYTF.

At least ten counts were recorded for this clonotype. The DNA for the CDR3 is TGTGCCAGCAGCCCCCGGGGGGACATTCAGTACTTC. Translating it yields CASSPRGDIQYF. The chain carries TRBV7-8 and TRBJ2-4; the match to TRBD2 covers 7 bases. Unmatched junction bases numbered 3, after V lost 5 bases and J lost 8 bases. This CDR3 spans 12 amino acids. Looked up from germline, CDR1 is SGHVS and CDR2 is FQNEAQ.

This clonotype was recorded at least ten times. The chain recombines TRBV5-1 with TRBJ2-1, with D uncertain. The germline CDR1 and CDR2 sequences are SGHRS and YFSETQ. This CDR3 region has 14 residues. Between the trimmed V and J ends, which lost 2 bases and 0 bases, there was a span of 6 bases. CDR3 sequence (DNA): TGCGCCAGCAGCTTCGTGAGCTCCTACAATGAGCAGTTCTTC. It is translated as CASSFVSSYNEQFF.

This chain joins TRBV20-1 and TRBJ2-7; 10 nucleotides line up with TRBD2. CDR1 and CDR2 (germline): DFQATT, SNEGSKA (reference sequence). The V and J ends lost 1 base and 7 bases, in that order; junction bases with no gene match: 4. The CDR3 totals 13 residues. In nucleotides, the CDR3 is TGCAGTGCTAGAGGGCTAGCGGGAGTGGAGCAGTACTTC. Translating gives CSARGLAGVEQYF.